This is a list of T cell receptor beta chains from one sample in a study of blood T cell repertoires in COVID-19. Measured with immunoSEQ multiplex PCR; TCRdb has only the in-frame clones, and not every one. Among a few hundred thousand clones, around 83% were seen once, and the ten largest hold approximately 1.3%. The material sequenced was PBMCs or T cells enriched from blood (not recorded which). Receptors were obtained from a middle-aged woman with acute COVID-19. Both conserved end residues are part of each CDR3. The D gene is left open where the match is weak. Only some rows state a clone size, as once, few, many or a class for expanded clones.

DNA | CDR3 | J | size | V | D
TGTGCCAGGGGACAGGGGGCCTATAGCAATCAGCCCCAGCATTTT | CARGQGAYSNQPQHF | TRBJ1-5 | . | TRBV28 | TRBD1
TGTGCCTGGAGTGTAGGGGTGCCTGGAAACACCATATATTTT | CAWSVGVPGNTIYF | TRBJ1-3 | once | TRBV30 | .
TGTGCCAGCAGCAGACAGACTCCCCCAGGGGAGACCCAGTACTTC | CASSRQTPPGETQYF | TRBJ2-5 | few | TRBV7-2 | .
TGCAGTTCTAGGACAGGCCAAGGGGGCTACACCTTC | CSSRTGQGGYTF | TRBJ1-2 | few | TRBV29-1 | TRBD1
TGTGCCAGCAGCTTCGGCGGGGAGACAGATACGCAGTATTTT | CASSFGGETDTQYF | TRBJ2-3 | once | TRBV11-2 | .
TGTGCCAGCAGCCTAACGGTGCTTGAGCAGTTCTTC | CASSLTVLEQFF | TRBJ2-1 | . | TRBV7-2 | .
TGTGCCACCAGCAGAGGGGGGGTCGGCTACAATGAGCAGTTCTTC | CATSRGGVGYNEQFF | TRBJ2-1 | . | TRBV15 | .
TGTGCCAGCAGCTTGGCCTATGCAGGGGGCCGAAGCTCCTATAATTCACCCCTCCACTTT | CASSLAYAGGRSSYNSPLHF | TRBJ1-6 | few | TRBV5-5 | TRBD1
TGTGCCAGCAGACAGACAGGGTTGGAGACCCAGTACTTC | CASRQTGLETQYF | TRBJ2-5 | . | TRBV2 | TRBD1
TGCAGTGCTAGTAGCGGGGGGGCCTCAGATACGCAGTATTTT | CSASSGGASDTQYF | TRBJ2-3 | . | TRBV20-1 | TRBD2
TGTGCCAGCAGCTTAACACGGGACAATGAGCAGTTCTTC | CASSLTRDNEQFF | TRBJ2-1 | . | TRBV7-2 | .
TGTGCCACCAGTACCATAGCGGGGAACACAGATACGCAGTATTTT | CATSTIAGNTDTQYF | TRBJ2-3 | once | TRBV24-1 | TRBD2
TGTGCCAGCAGTGACGGCGGGAGCCGTTTTGCCATTCAGTACTTC | CASSDGGSRFAIQYF | TRBJ2-4 | once | TRBV25-1 | TRBD2
TGTGCCAGCACCCTCGTTTCGGGCGGGGCCCGGGAGACCCAGTACTTC | CASTLVSGGARETQYF | TRBJ2-5 | many | TRBV5-6 | .
TGTGCCAGTAGTGGCTATAGCGGGGCGGGCCAAGAGACCCAGTACTTC | CASSGYSGAGQETQYF | TRBJ2-5 | . | TRBV19 | TRBD2
TGTGCCAGCAGATCCCCGGGACAGGGAGGCACCGGGGAGCTGTTTTTT | CASRSPGQGGTGELFF | TRBJ2-2 | . | TRBV25-1 | TRBD1
TGCGCCAGCAGCCAAGACCCCTACTCGGCGGGCACTGAAGCTTTCTTT | CASSQDPYSAGTEAFF | TRBJ1-1 | . | TRBV4-1 | .
TGTGCCAGCAGCGTCAGGGCAACGACCTACGAGCAGTACTTC | CASSVRATTYEQYF | TRBJ2-7 | . | TRBV9 | .
TGCGCCAGCCGACTAGCGGCAGATACGCAGTATTTT | CASRLAADTQYF | TRBJ2-3 | . | TRBV5-1 | TRBD2
TGTGCCAGCAGCCAAGAGTCCTACGGGGGGGCGGGGAATGAGCAGTTCTTC | CASSQESYGGAGNEQFF | TRBJ2-1 | . | TRBV4-2 | TRBD2
TGTGCCAGCAGTTTAGGGACAACCAACTATGGCTACACCTTC | CASSLGTTNYGYTF | TRBJ1-2 | . | TRBV28 | .
TGTGCCAGTAGTCCCCCAGGGTTCAGTAGATGGGATACGCAGTATTTT | CASSPPGFSRWDTQYF | TRBJ2-3 | . | TRBV19 | .
TGCGCCAGCAGCCAAATCCTGGACAGCTCCTACGAGCAGTACTTC | CASSQILDSSYEQYF | TRBJ2-7 | . | TRBV4-1 | .
TGTGCCAGCTCACCACTCCCGGGTCTTAACACCGGGGAGCTGTTTTTT | CASSPLPGLNTGELFF | TRBJ2-2 | . | TRBV18 | .
TGTGCCAGCAACGGACTAGCGGGAGTATCAGATACGCAGTATTTT | CASNGLAGVSDTQYF | TRBJ2-3 | . | TRBV28 | TRBD2
TGTGCCAGCGACAGAGCGGGGGGGTCAGCAGATACGCAGTATTTT | CASDRAGGSADTQYF | TRBJ2-3 | . | TRBV5-4 | TRBD2
TGTGCCAGCAGCTTGGCCGTACTCGGACTAGGGGCAGAGACCCAGTACTTC | CASSLAVLGLGAETQYF | TRBJ2-5 | . | TRBV5-4 | TRBD2
TGTGCCAGTTTGGGGACAATCGGACGAAGTTCCCACCATGAGCAGTTCTTC | CASLGTIGRSSHHEQFF | TRBJ2-1 | . | TRBV19 | .
TGTGCCAGCAGTTTATGGGCACAAGTTACTGGTTCACCCCTCCACTTT | CASSLWAQVTGSPLHF | TRBJ1-6 | few | TRBV27 | .
TGTGCCAGCAGCTTAAAGGGGGCGGACTATGGCTACACCTTC | CASSLKGADYGYTF | TRBJ1-2 | . | TRBV7-9 | TRBD1
TGTGCCAGCAGGGTAGCGTTGGCAGATACGCAGTATTTT | CASRVALADTQYF | TRBJ2-3 | . | TRBV12-3/TRBV12-4 | .
TGCGCCAGCAGCTTGCAGGGACAGGCCAGGGATACGCAGTATTTT | CASSLQGQARDTQYF | TRBJ2-3 | . | TRBV5-1 | TRBD1
TGTGCCAGCAGCCCCAGGACAGGGGCCGAAGCTTTCTTT | CASSPRTGAEAFF | TRBJ1-1 | . | TRBV7-3 | TRBD1
TGTGCCACCAAAGGTCTGGGACAGGGGGCCGGGTACACCTTC | CATKGLGQGAGYTF | TRBJ1-2 | . | TRBV24-1 | TRBD1
TGTGCCAGTAGTTCCCCCGGGAGGGGGACAGGGAGCGAAAAACTGTTTTTT | CASSSPGRGTGSEKLFF | TRBJ1-4 | . | TRBV19 | TRBD1